The 5 T cell receptor beta chains in this list originate from one sample, sequenced in a study of T cell repertoires in cytomegalovirus infection. Their cognate antigens are unknown. TCRdb re-called the reads through MiXCR, storing one row per CDR3 protein. The table records under 850,000 distinct CDR3 sequences, roughly 30% of them present only once. The sample consisted of cultured PBMCs, taken from culture after CMV antigen stimulation. The receptor source for this set is a human donor in good health (CMV status not recorded). Some clones in this sample may be carry-over from other donors' samples.

This clonotype turned up a few times. The J gene is TRBJ2-4, the V gene TRBV15; D gene uncertain. This CDR3 region has 19 residues. The V gene lost 0 bases and the J gene lost 0 bases, with 18 bases spanning the gap. Germline V gene sequence: CDR1 LNHNV, CDR2 YYDKDF (reference sequence). As DNA, the CDR3 is TGTGCCACCAGCAGAGATCCCAGCCACCGGTTACTAGCCAAAAACATTCAGTACTTC. This gives the protein CATSRDPSHRLLAKNIQYF.

The V call is TRBV27, the J call TRBJ2-3, with D possibly being TRBD1 or TRBD2 (5 bases each). Looked up from germline, CDR1 is MNHEY and CDR2 is SMNVEV (reference sequence). This CDR3 is 16 amino acids long. V was pared by 0 bases and J by 0 bases, with 10 bases between. The CDR3 is CASSLSIGASTDTQYF. CDR3 coding DNA: TGTGCCAGCAGTTTATCAATCGGGGCAAGCACAGATACGCAGTATTTT.

This clonotype was counted a few times. The chain is built from TRBV7-6 and TRBJ2-2; D might be TRBD2 (5 bases). The CDR3 is 13 amino acids. V was pared by 3 bases and J by 5 bases, with 7 bases between. In germline, CDR1 is SGHVS, CDR2 FNYEAQ. CDR3 protein: CASSFSETGELFF. The CDR3 region has the DNA TGTGCCAGCAGCTTTAGCGAGACCGGGGAGCTGTTTTTT.

This sequence joins TRBV20-1 and TRBJ2-5; no clear D. The germline V gene has CDR1 DFQATT and CDR2 SNEGSKA (reference sequence). The length of the CDR3 is 16 residues. The ends were cut back, 2 bases at V and 4 bases at J, with 20 bases in the middle. CDR3 residues: CSARFFGKQRAETQYF. DNA of the CDR3: TGCAGTGCTAGATTTTTTGGGAAACAACGAGCAGAGACCCAGTACTTC.

This clonotype was picked up a small number of times. J is TRBJ2-7 and V is TRBV28; D remains unclear. CDR3 size: 13 residues. CDR1 MDHEN and CDR2 SYDVKM come from the germline V gene. Trimming pared 4 bases from V and 11 bases from J, leaving 18 bases between. CDR3 bases: TGTGCCAGCAGTTCCTCCCCTGACCGCTACGAGTACTTC. Translating gives CASSSSPDRYEYF.